A selection of T cell receptor beta chains follows, all from one sample in a study of blood T cell repertoires in COVID-19. Sequencing used immunoSEQ multiplex PCR; TCRdb keeps in-frame clones, though not all of them. This table has about 130,000 clones, about 90% appearing once. What was sequenced was peripheral blood. These receptors were obtained from a woman aged 55-69 years with acute or convalescent COVID-19. CDR3s include the opening cysteine and the closing phenylalanine or tryptophan. D genes are given only for firm matches. Clone size appears in some rows only: once, few, many, or a class for an expanded clone.

j_gene | abundance | v_gene | d_gene | CDR3nt | CDR3aa
TRBJ2-1 | - | TRBV7-3 | TRBD2 | TGTGCCAGCAGCCCTCGACTAGCTCACAATGAGCAGTTCTTC | CASSPRLAHNEQFF
TRBJ1-5 | - | TRBV30 | - | TGTGCCTGGGGGGACGGGGGAGTATTGTGGCCCCAGCATTTT | CAWGDGGVLWPQHF
TRBJ1-4 | once | TRBV29-1 | - | TGCAGCGTCCAATTTAATCGCGCTAATGAAAAACTGTTTTTT | CSVQFNRANEKLFF
TRBJ1-1 | once | TRBV16 | TRBD1 | TGTGCCAGCAGCAAAACAGGGGAAACTGAAGCTTTCTTT | CASSKTGETEAFF
TRBJ2-7 | - | TRBV21-1 | - | TGTGCCAGCGCCCCGACGGGAAACTTTTACAACCCGAGCTCCTACGAGCAGTACTTC | CASAPTGNFYNPSSYEQYF
TRBJ1-1 | few | TRBV5-1 | - | TGCGCCAGCAGCTTGGCCAGGGCCATGAACACTGAAGCTTTCTTT | CASSLARAMNTEAFF
TRBJ1-6 | - | TRBV14 | - | TGTGCCAGCAGCCAAGGCAGCGCCTATAATTCACCCCTCCACTTT | CASSQGSAYNSPLHF
TRBJ2-7 | - | TRBV28 | TRBD1 | TGTGCCAGCAGTTTAGCCAGGGGGATTAACGAGCAGTACTTC | CASSLARGINEQYF
TRBJ2-4 | - | TRBV25-1 | - | TGTGCCAGCAGTGGCTTGGGGACTGCCAAAAACATTCAGTACTTC | CASSGLGTAKNIQYF
TRBJ2-1 | - | TRBV6-8 | TRBD1 | TGTGCCAGCAGGATGACAGGGGGCCCGAATGAGCAGTTCTTC | CASRMTGGPNEQFF
TRBJ2-5 | - | TRBV28 | - | TGTGCCAGCAGTTTCATGGAGACCCAGTACTTC | CASSFMETQYF
TRBJ2-2 | - | TRBV11-2 | TRBD2 | TGTGCCAGCAGCTTAGGGGTAGCGGGAGTAACCGGGGAGCTGTTTTTT | CASSLGVAGVTGELFF
TRBJ2-1 | - | TRBV14 | TRBD2 | TGTGCCAGCAGCCCCACTAGCGGGAGTCACAATGAGCAGTTCTTC | CASSPTSGSHNEQFF
TRBJ2-1 | - | TRBV10-1 | TRBD1 | TGCGCCAGCAGGGGGTTTTCCGGGACAGGGGGCCTCTCCTACAATGAGCAGTTCTTC | CASRGFSGTGGLSYNEQFF
TRBJ2-7 | - | TRBV23-1 | - | TGCGCCAGCAGTCAAGTAGAGCCCGGGACAAGAGGCTACGAGCAGTACTTC | CASSQVEPGTRGYEQYF
TRBJ1-4 | - | TRBV19 | - | TGTGCCAGTAGTAAATCCAGGGGAACTAATGAAAAACTGTTTTTT | CASSKSRGTNEKLFF
TRBJ2-2 | - | TRBV19 | TRBD2 | TGTGCCAGTAATCACGGGAGGGCCGGTGGGGAGCTGTTTTTT | CASNHGRAGGELFF
TRBJ2-3 | - | TRBV24-1 | TRBD2 | TGTGCCACCAGTGATCTTGGGACTAGTGGCACAGATACGCAGTATTTT | CATSDLGTSGTDTQYF
TRBJ2-7 | - | TRBV5-4 | - | TGTGCCAGCAGCCAAGTGGGGGGAGCCTACGAGCAGTACTTC | CASSQVGGAYEQYF
TRBJ2-1 | once | TRBV5-1 | - | TGCGCCAGCAGCTTGTCCAGGACTTCTAATGAGCAGTTCTTC | CASSLSRTSNEQFF
TRBJ2-5 | - | TRBV2 | - | TGTGCCAGCAGTGAAGCGCTTGCGGGGGCGGAGACCCAGTACTTC | CASSEALAGAETQYF
TRBJ2-1 | - | TRBV9 | TRBD2 | TGTGCCAGCAGCGTAGGGACTAGCGGGAGGTGGGGGTACAATGAGCAGTTCTTC | CASSVGTSGRWGYNEQFF
TRBJ1-2 | - | TRBV14 | - | TGTGCCAGCAGCCATGGGGCGTGGGGCTTGACTAACTATGGCTACACCTTC | CASSHGAWGLTNYGYTF
TRBJ2-1 | once | TRBV28 | TRBD2 | TGTGCCAGCAGTTTTCGACTAGCGGGGGGCTACAATGAGCAGTTCTTC | CASSFRLAGGYNEQFF
TRBJ2-3 | - | TRBV7-9 | - | TGTGCCAGCAGCTCCCGGGACATGCAGTATTTT | CASSSRDMQYF
TRBJ1-4 | - | TRBV7-9 | TRBD1 | TGTGCCAGCAGCTTAGCGGAAGGAGGGGGCGCTGAAAAACTGTTTTTT | CASSLAEGGGAEKLFF
TRBJ2-3 | - | TRBV5-1 | TRBD2 | TGCGCCAGCAGCTTGGGAGCTAGCGGGAGTGATACGCAGTATTTT | CASSLGASGSDTQYF
TRBJ2-1 | - | TRBV5-1 | TRBD1 | TGCGCCAGCAGCCGACCGGGACAGGGGAGCGAGCAGTTCTTC | CASSRPGQGSEQFF
TRBJ2-2 | - | TRBV18 | - | TGTGCCAGCCGTTCGCGGCAGGGATCCACCGGGGAGCTGTTTTTT | CASRSRQGSTGELFF
TRBJ2-1 | - | TRBV29-1 | TRBD1 | TGCAGCGTTGAAGATGTCAGTGGACAGGCGTACAATGAGCAGTTCTTC | CSVEDVSGQAYNEQFF
TRBJ1-2 | - | TRBV30 | - | TGTGCCTGGAGGGCCAAGAATACGGGTCGCGGCTATGGCTACACCTTC | CAWRAKNTGRGYGYTF
TRBJ1-6 | few | TRBV5-4 | - | TGTGCCAGCAGCTTGGACTCTTTTTCTACGCATTCACCCCTCCACTTT | CASSLDSFSTHSPLHF
TRBJ1-5 | - | TRBV27 | TRBD1 | TGTGCCAGCGGGTACAGGGGCGGGAATCAGCCCCAGCATTTT | CASGYRGGNQPQHF
TRBJ1-2 | - | TRBV14 | - | TGTGCCAGCAGCCAAAACTTCTATGGCTACACCTTC | CASSQNFYGYTF
TRBJ1-5 | - | TRBV19 | TRBD1 | TGTGCCAGTAACCCCTCAGGGGGGAATCAGCCCCAGCATTTT | CASNPSGGNQPQHF
TRBJ1-4 | - | TRBV18 | - | TGTGCCAGCTCACCACCTAAAGGAGGGGATGAAAAACTGTTTTTT | CASSPPKGGDEKLFF
TRBJ2-1 | once | TRBV7-6 | TRBD2 | TGTGCCAGCAGCTTACTGAATCGTCTAGCGGGAGGGGCGGGGTACAATGAGCAGTTCTTC | CASSLLNRLAGGAGYNEQFF
TRBJ2-3 | - | TRBV28 | TRBD2 | TGTGCCAGCAGTTCAGAGACTAGCGGGAGGCCAGATACGCAGTATTTT | CASSSETSGRPDTQYF
TRBJ1-1 | - | TRBV19 | TRBD1 | TGTGCCAGTAGTTCCTGGACAGGGAGGGACACTGAAGCTTTCTTT | CASSSWTGRDTEAFF
TRBJ1-5 | - | TRBV6-1 | - | TGTGCCAGCAGTGAAGGGGGACACCAAAATCAGCCCCAGCATTTT | CASSEGGHQNQPQHF
TRBJ1-2 | - | TRBV5-1 | - | TGCGCCAGCAGCTTGGGTTCTCTGAACTATGGCTACACCTTC | CASSLGSLNYGYTF
TRBJ1-1 | - | TRBV19 | - | TGTGCCAGTAGTATGTCCGCGGCCCGGGGCACTGAAGCTTTCTTT | CASSMSAARGTEAFF
TRBJ1-1 | - | TRBV19 | - | TGTGCCAGTAGTATAGAGGGGGGTGACACTGAAGCTTTCTTT | CASSIEGGDTEAFF
TRBJ1-4 | - | TRBV28 | TRBD1 | TGTGCCAGCTCCCAGGGGGGAAATGAAAAACTGTTTTTT | CASSQGGNEKLFF
TRBJ1-4 | - | TRBV15 | - | TGTGCCACCAGCAGAGCAGCAACTAATGAAAAACTGTTTTTT | CATSRAATNEKLFF
TRBJ2-1 | - | TRBV18 | - | TGTGCCAGCTCACCTAGCGGGACAGTTGGTGAGCAGTTCTTC | CASSPSGTVGEQFF
TRBJ1-1 | - | TRBV2 | - | TGTGCCAGCAGTGGTCTCGGGACAAGTGCGAACACTGAAGCTTTCTTT | CASSGLGTSANTEAFF
TRBJ2-3 | - | TRBV27 | - | TGTGCCAGCAGTTCGCCGGTCACAGATACGCAGTATTTT | CASSSPVTDTQYF
TRBJ2-5 | - | TRBV30 | - | TGTGCCTGGAGTGTAACTGGGGCTCAAGAGACCCAGTACTTC | CAWSVTGAQETQYF
TRBJ2-3 | - | TRBV9 | TRBD2 | TGTGCCAGCAGCGTAGACCTTAGCGGGAGTCTTACAGATACGCAGTATTTT | CASSVDLSGSLTDTQYF
TRBJ2-2 | - | TRBV7-2 | - | TGTGCCAGCAGCTTATTTACAGTGAACACCGGGGAGCTGTTTTTT | CASSLFTVNTGELFF
TRBJ2-6 | once | TRBV2 | TRBD1 | TGTGCCAGCACCCTCGGACAGGGAAATCCCCTCTCTGGGGCCAACGTCCTGACTTTC | CASTLGQGNPLSGANVLTF
TRBJ2-2 | - | TRBV27 | TRBD1 | TGTGCCAGCAGTTTGACAGGGCACACCGGGGAGCTGTTTTTT | CASSLTGHTGELFF
TRBJ2-3 | - | TRBV6-6 | TRBD2 | TGTGCCAGCAGTTATATGCGGGAGGGCACAGATACGCAGTATTTT | CASSYMREGTDTQYF
TRBJ2-5 | - | TRBV27 | - | TGTGCCAGCAGTTCCCCTCTGCAGGGGCCAAAGGAGACCCAGTACTTC | CASSSPLQGPKETQYF
TRBJ1-2 | - | TRBV6-5 | TRBD1 | TGTGCCAGCAGATCGACAGGGGGCGGCTATGGCTACACCTTC | CASRSTGGGYGYTF
TRBJ1-2 | - | TRBV11-2 | - | TGTGCCAGCAGTTTCGGGGGAAGTATAGGGGACGGGACTGGTGGCTACACCTTC | CASSFGGSIGDGTGGYTF
TRBJ1-5 | - | TRBV19 | - | TGTGCCAGTAGTAAACAAGGAGGGATCGCTCAGCCCCAGCATTTT | CASSKQGGIAQPQHF
TRBJ2-3 | - | TRBV5-1 | - | TGCGCCAGCAGCTTGGAAGATAGGGGTGATACGCAGTATTTT | CASSLEDRGDTQYF
TRBJ1-3 | - | TRBV6-2/TRBV6-3 | - | TGTGCCAGCAGCAAGGACAGCCGAACCTCTGGAAACACCATATATTTT | CASSKDSRTSGNTIYF